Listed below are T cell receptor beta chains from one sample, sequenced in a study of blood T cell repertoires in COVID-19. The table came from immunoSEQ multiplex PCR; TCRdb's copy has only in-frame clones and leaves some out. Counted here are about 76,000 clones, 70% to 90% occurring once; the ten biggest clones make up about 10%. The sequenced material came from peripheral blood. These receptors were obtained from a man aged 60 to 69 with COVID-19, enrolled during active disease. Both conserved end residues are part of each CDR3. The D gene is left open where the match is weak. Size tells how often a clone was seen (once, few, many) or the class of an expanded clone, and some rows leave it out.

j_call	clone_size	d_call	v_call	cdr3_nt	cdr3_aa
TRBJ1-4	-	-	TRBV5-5	TGTGCCAGCAGCTATGGACAGATTAATGAAAAACTGTTTTTT	CASSYGQINEKLFF
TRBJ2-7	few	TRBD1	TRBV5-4	TGTGCCAGCAGCTTGGCGGGACAGGGAATTTCCTACGAGCAGTACTTC	CASSLAGQGISYEQYF
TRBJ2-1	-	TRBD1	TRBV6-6	TGTGCCAGCAGTTACCCGCGGGGACAGGGGGACAATGAGCAGTTCTTC	CASSYPRGQGDNEQFF
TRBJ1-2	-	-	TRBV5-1	TGCGCCAGCGGCCCCTTTGGACAACTCGGAGGCTACACCTTC	CASGPFGQLGGYTF
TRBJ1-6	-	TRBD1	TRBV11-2	TGTGCCAGCAGCCGTGGACAGGGGACTATTTCACCCCTCCACTTT	CASSRGQGTISPLHF
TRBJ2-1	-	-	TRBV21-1	TGTGCCAGCAGCCCCCGACTAGCGGGCTACAATGAGCAGTTCTTC	CASSPRLAGYNEQFF
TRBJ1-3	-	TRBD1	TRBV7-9	TGTGCCAGCAGGGACAGGGAGTCTGGGCTTGGAAACACCATATATTTT	CASRDRESGLGNTIYF
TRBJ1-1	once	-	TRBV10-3	TGTGCCATCAGTGAGGGACAGCAGAACACTGAAGCTTTCTTT	CAISEGQQNTEAFF
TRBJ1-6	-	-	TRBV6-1	TGTGCCAGCAGTGAAGCGCGGTGGGATTCACCCCTCCACTTT	CASSEARWDSPLHF
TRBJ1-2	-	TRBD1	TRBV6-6	TGTGCCAGCAGAGGGACAGGGGTGAACTATGGCTACACCTTC	CASRGTGVNYGYTF
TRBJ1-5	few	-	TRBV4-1	TGCGCCAGCAGCCAAATCTCTTTAGGGGGACGTCAGCCCCAGCATTTT	CASSQISLGGRQPQHF
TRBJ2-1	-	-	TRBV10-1	TGCGCCAGCAGTGAGTCGAACGAGCGACCGAATGAGCAGTTCTTC	CASSESNERPNEQFF
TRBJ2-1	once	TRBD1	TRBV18	TGTGCCAGCTCACCCGGGACAGGGGACTACAATGAGCAGTTCTTC	CASSPGTGDYNEQFF
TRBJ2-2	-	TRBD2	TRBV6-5	TGTGCCAGCAGTCCGACTAGCGCTTACACCGGGGAGCTGTTTTTT	CASSPTSAYTGELFF
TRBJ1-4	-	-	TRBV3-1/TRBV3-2	TGTGCCAGCAGCCAAGATTATAATAATGAAAAACTGTTTTTT	CASSQDYNNEKLFF
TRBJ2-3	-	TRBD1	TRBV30	TGTGCCTGGAGACAAAACAGGGGGATGCAGTATTTT	CAWRQNRGMQYF
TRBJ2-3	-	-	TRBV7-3	TGTGCCAGCAGCTTAATGTCTAGCGGCACAGATACGCAGTATTTT	CASSLMSSGTDTQYF
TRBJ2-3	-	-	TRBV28	TGTGCCAGCAGTTTAATTCAGGGAAGCACAGATACGCAGTATTTT	CASSLIQGSTDTQYF
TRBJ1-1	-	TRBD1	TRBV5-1	TGCGCCAGCAGCTTCCAGGGGGCGCAGGGTGAAGCTTTCTTT	CASSFQGAQGEAFF
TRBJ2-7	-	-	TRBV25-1	TGTGCCAGCATATGGCCCCAAATAGGACAGAACTCCTACGAGCAGTACTTC	CASIWPQIGQNSYEQYF
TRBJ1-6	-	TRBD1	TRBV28	TGTGCCAGCAGTCTAGGGGACAGGGGTGGCTCACCCCTCCACTTT	CASSLGDRGGSPLHF
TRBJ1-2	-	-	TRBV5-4	TGTGCCAGCAGCTTGGGAGGGGGTACTAACTATGGCTACACCTTC	CASSLGGGTNYGYTF
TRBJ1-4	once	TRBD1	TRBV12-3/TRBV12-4	TGTGCCAGCAGGGGGACAGGGTTTGAAAAACTGTTTTTT	CASRGTGFEKLFF
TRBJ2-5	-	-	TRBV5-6	TGTGCCAGCAGCCTAACACGGACAACGGCAGAGACCCAGTACTTC	CASSLTRTTAETQYF
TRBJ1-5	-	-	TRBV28	TGTGCCAGCAGTTTGAGGGCTGAGATTCAGCCCCAGCATTTT	CASSLRAEIQPQHF
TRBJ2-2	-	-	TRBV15	TGTGCCACCAGCGCTCGGGACTTCGCGAACACCGGGGAGCTGTTTTTT	CATSARDFANTGELFF
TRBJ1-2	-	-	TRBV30	TGTGCCTGGAGTGCACAGGGAGGGGACTATGGCTACACCTTC	CAWSAQGGDYGYTF
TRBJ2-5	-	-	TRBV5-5	TGTGCCAGCAGCTTCGGGTCCGGGGTAGAGACCCAGTACTTC	CASSFGSGVETQYF
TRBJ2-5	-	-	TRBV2	TGTGCCAGCAGCCAACAGGGACCCCAAGAGACCCAGTACTTC	CASSQQGPQETQYF
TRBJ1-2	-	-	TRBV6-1	TGTGCCAGCAGTGAAATCCAGAGGGCCGGAATTAACTATGGCTACACCTTC	CASSEIQRAGINYGYTF
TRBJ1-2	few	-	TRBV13	TGTGCCAGCTCCAAGGCGTGGGGCCAGGGGCCCATAGCTAACTATGGCTACACCTTC	CASSKAWGQGPIANYGYTF
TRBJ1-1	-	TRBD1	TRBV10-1	TGCGCCAGCAGTGAGGGACAGGGAGTCACTGAAGCTTTCTTT	CASSEGQGVTEAFF
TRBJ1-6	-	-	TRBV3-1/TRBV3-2	TGTGCCAGCAGCCAAGTGATCGACTTAATTGGTAATTCACCCCTCCACTTT	CASSQVIDLIGNSPLHF
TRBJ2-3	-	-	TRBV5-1	TGCGCCAGCAGCTTCAAGTTAGGAATTACTAGCAAAAAAATAGGCACAGATACGCAGTATTTT	CASSFKLGITSKKIGTDTQYF
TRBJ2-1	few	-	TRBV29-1	TGCAGCGTCAATCCTAGCTCCTACAATGAGCAGTTCTTC	CSVNPSSYNEQFF
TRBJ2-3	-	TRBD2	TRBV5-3	TGTGCCAGAAGCTTGGGATCTAGCGGGAGGGCAGATACGCAGTATTTT	CARSLGSSGRADTQYF
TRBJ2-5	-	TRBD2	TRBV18	TGTGCCAGCTCACCAGGGACTAGCGGGGGGCCGGTCCAAGAGACCCAGTACTTC	CASSPGTSGGPVQETQYF
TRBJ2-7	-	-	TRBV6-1	TGTGCCAGCAGTGATCTCCTCTACGAGCAGTACTTC	CASSDLLYEQYF
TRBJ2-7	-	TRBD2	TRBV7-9	TGTGCCAGCAGCCCAAGGACTAGCGGGAGCTTAGAGCTATACGAGCAGTACTTC	CASSPRTSGSLELYEQYF
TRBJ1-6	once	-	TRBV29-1	TGCAGCGTGACCGGGTCTATCTATAATTCACCCCTCCACTTT	CSVTGSIYNSPLHF
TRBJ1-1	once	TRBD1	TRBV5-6	TGTGCCAGCAGCAGTACAGGGGGAATGAACACTGAAGCTTTCTTT	CASSSTGGMNTEAFF
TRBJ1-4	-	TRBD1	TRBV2	TGTGCCAGCAGTGCCGGGACAGTAAATGAAAAACTGTTTTTT	CASSAGTVNEKLFF
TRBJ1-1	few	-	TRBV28	TGTGCCAGCAGTTTAGGGAGTCCCACTGAAGCTTTCTTT	CASSLGSPTEAFF
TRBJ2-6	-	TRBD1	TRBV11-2	TGTGCCAGCAGCTTTGACAGGGAGCCCCGCTCTGGGGCCAACGTCCTGACTTTC	CASSFDREPRSGANVLTF
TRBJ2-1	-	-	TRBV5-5	TGTGCCAGCAGCTTAGGTGGGCAAACTTACAATGAGCAGTTCTTC	CASSLGGQTYNEQFF
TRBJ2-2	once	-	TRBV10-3	TGTGCCATCAGTGGTCTCTTACAGGGAAACGCGAGGCTGTTTTTT	CAISGLLQGNARLFF
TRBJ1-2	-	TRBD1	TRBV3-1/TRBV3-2	TGTGCCAGCAGCCAAGAAAACAGGGGCTATGGCTACACCTTC	CASSQENRGYGYTF
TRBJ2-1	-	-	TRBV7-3	TGTGCCAGCAGCTCAGGGAACCCGGCAGGGAATGAGCAGTTCTTC	CASSSGNPAGNEQFF
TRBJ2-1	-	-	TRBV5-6	TGTGCCAGCAGCTTGGTAGATAGCCATGAGCAGTTCTTC	CASSLVDSHEQFF
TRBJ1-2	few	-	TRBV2	TGTGCCAGCAGTGAAGCGCTTCGGGGGGGTGGCTACACCTTC	CASSEALRGGGYTF
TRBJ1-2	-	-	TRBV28	TGTGCCAGCAGTACCCGACTTGGCTACACCTTC	CASSTRLGYTF
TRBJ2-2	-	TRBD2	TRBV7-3	TGTGCCAGCAGCCGGGCGGGAGGGAACACCGGGGAGCTGTTTTTT	CASSRAGGNTGELFF
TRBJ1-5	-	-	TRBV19	TGTGCCAGTAGTATAGACCCAGGGGACAATCAGCCCCAGCATTTT	CASSIDPGDNQPQHF